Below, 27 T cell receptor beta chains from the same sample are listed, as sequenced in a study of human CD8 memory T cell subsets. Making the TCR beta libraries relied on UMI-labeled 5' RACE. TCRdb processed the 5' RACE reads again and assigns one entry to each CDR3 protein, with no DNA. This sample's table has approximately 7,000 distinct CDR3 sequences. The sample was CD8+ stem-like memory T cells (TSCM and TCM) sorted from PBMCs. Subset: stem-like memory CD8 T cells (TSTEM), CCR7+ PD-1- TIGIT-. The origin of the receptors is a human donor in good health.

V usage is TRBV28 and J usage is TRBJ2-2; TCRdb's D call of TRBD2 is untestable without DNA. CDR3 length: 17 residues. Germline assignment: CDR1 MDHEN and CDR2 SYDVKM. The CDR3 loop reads CASSFRWGLAGAGELFF.

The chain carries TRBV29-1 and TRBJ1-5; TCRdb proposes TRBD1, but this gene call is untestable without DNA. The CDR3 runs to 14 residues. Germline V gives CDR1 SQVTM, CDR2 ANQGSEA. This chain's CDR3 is CSVADRATGWPQHF.

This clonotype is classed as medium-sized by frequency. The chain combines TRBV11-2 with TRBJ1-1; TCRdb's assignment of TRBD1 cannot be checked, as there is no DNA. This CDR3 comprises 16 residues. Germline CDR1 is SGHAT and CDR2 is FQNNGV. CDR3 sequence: CASSDPGHSADTEAFF.

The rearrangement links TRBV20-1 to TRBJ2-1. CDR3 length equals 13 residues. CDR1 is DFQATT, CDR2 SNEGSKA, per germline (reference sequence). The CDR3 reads CSGDGELYNEQFF.

CDR3 loop: CASSLIPGDEQYF. V is TRBV7-3 and J is TRBJ2-7; TCRdb's assignment of TRBD1 cannot be checked, as there is no DNA. Germline V gene sequence: CDR1 SGHTA, CDR2 FQGTGA. The CDR3 length is 13 residues.

The CDR3 protein is CASSRLADTYNEQFF. The rearrangement joins TRBV7-9 to TRBJ2-1; TCRdb selects TRBD2, and the lack of DNA leaves this call unchecked. CDR3 length equals 15 residues. Germline values: CDR1 SEHNR, CDR2 FQNEAQ (reference sequence).

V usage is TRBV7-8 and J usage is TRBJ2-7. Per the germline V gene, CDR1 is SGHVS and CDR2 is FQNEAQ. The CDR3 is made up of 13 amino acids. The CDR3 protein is CASSLGGLREQYF.

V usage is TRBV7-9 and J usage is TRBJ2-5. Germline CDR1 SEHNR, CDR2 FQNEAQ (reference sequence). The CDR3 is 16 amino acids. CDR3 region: CASSLRLASPQETQYF.

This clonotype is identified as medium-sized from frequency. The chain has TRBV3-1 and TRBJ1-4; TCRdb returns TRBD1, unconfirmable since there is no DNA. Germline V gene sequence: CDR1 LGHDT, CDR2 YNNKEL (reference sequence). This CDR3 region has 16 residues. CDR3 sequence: CASSQETGGLNEKLFF.

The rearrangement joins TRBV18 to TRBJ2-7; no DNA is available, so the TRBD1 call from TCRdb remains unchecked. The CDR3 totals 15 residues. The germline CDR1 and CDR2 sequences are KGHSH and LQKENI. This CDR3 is CASSDRDRGFYEQYF.

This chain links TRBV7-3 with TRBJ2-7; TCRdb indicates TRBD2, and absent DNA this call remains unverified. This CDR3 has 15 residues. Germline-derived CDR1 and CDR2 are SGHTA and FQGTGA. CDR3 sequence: CASSLLAGTSYEQYF. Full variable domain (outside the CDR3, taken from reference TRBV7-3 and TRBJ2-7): GAGVSQTPSNKVTEKGKYVELRCDPISGHTALYWYRQSLGQGPEFLIYFQGTGAADDSGLPNDRFFAVRPEGSVSTLKIQRTERGDSAVYLCASSLLAGTSYEQYFGPGTRLTVT.

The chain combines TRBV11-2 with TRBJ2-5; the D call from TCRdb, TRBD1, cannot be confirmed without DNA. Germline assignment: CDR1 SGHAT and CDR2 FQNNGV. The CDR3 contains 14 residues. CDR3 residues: CASSLGQGKETQYF. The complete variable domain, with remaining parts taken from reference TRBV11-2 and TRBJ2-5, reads EAGVAQSPRYKIIEKRQSVAFWCNPISGHATLYWYQQILGQGPKLLIQFQNNGVVDDSQLPKDRFSAERLKGVDSTLKIQPAKLEDSAVYLCASSLGQGKETQYFGPGTRLLVL.

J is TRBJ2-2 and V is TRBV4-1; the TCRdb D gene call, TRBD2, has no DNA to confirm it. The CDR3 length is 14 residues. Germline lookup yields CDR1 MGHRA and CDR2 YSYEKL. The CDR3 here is CASSQPEGGGELFF.

CDR3 sequence: CASSYTLSYEQYF. The rearrangement links TRBV5-1 to TRBJ2-7. Per germline, CDR1 SGHRS and CDR2 YFSETQ. CDR3 size: 13 residues.

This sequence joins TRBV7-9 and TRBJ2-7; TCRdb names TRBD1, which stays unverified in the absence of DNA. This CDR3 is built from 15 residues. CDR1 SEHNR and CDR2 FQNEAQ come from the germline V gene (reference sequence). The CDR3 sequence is CASSPRDPTNYEQYF. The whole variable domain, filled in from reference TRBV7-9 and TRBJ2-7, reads DTGVSQNPRHKITKRGQNVTFRCDPISEHNRLYWYRQTLGQGPEFLTYFQNEAQLEKSRLLSDRFSAERPKGSFSTLEIQRTEQGDSAMYLCASSPRDPTNYEQYFGPGTRLTVT.

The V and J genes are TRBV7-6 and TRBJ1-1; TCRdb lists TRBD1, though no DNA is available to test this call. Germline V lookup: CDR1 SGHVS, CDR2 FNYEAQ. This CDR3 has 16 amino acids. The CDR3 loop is CASSLELGGPNTEAFF.

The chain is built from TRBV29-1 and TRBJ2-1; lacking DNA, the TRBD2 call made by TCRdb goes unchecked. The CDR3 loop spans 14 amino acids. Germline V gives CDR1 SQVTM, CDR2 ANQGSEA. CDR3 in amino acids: CSGLGTSGRNEQFF.

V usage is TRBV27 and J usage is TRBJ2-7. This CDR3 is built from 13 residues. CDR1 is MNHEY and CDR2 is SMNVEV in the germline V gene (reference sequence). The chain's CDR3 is CASRKDSSYEQYF.

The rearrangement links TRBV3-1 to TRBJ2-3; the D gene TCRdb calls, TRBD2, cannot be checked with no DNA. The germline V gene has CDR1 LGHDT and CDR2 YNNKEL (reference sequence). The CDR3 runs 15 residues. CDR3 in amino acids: CASSQDRGRVHTQYF.

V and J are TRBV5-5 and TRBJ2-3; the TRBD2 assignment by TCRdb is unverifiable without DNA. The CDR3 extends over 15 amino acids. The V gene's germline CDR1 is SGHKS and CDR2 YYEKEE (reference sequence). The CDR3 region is CASSLEGAHTDTQYF. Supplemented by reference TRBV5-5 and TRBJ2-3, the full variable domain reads DAGVTQSPTHLIKTRGQQVTLRCSPISGHKSVSWYQQVLGQGPQFIFQYYEKEERGRGNFPDRFSARQFPNYSSELNVNALLLGDSALYLCASSLEGAHTDTQYFGPGTRLTVL.

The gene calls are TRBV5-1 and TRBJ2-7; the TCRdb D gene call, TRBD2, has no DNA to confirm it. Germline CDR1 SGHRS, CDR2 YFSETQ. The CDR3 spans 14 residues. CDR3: CASSPIPADHEQYF.

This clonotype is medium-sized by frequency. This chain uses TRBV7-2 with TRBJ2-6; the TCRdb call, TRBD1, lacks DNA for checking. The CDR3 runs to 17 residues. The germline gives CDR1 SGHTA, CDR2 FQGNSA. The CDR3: CASSPQGHLSGANVLTF.

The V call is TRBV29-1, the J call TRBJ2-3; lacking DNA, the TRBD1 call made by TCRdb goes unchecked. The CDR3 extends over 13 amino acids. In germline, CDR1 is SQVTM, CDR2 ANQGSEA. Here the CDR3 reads CSVETGVSDTQYF.

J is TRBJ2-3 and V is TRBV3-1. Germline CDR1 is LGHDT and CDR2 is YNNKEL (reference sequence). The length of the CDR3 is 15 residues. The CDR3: CASSPVTRRSDTQYF.

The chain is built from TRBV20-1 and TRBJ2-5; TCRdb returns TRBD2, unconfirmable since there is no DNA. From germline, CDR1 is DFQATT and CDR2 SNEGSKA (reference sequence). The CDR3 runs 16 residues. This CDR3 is CSARASGLLYQETQYF.

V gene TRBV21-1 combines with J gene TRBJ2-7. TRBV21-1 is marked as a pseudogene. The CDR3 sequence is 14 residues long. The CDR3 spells CASSKILAPREQYF.

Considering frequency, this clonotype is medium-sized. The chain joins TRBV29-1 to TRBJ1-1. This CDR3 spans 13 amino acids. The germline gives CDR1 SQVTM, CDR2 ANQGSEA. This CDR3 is CSVEGAGNTEAFF.